These 23 T cell receptor beta chains came from one sample sequenced in a study of T cell responses to AZD1222 COVID-19 vaccine. Method: immunoSEQ multiplex PCR; TCRdb's copy keeps in-frame clones and lacks some. Seen here are about 150,000 clones, roughly nine tenths observed once, and the top ten hold over 1%. Sequences were derived from peripheral blood, sampled 28 days after the second AZD1222 dose. These TCRs come from an adult who received the AZD1222 COVID-19 vaccine.

J is TRBJ1-2 and V is TRBV12-3 or TRBV12-4; D is uncertain. The CDR3 length is 11 residues. Trimming stripped 6 bases from V and 8 bases from J, with 10 bases between. DNA of the CDR3: TGTGCCAGCAGCCCCCTCGCGGGCTACACCTTC. The encoded protein is CASSPLAGYTF.

In DNA form, the CDR3 reads TGCGCCAGCAGTCCAAGATCAACAACAGGAATATACTACGAGCAGTACTTC. Translating it yields CASSPRSTTGIYYEQYF. The genes are TRBV4-3 and TRBJ2-7; D might be TRBD1 (5 bases). Germline lookup yields CDR1 LGHNA and CDR2 YSLEER. CDR3 length: 17 residues. Trimming stripped 6 bases from V and 3 bases from J, with 24 bases between.

This CDR3 is CASTDRDHQTYEQYF. Written as DNA, the CDR3 is TGTGCCAGCACCGATCGGGACCACCAAACCTACGAGCAGTACTTC. The genes are TRBV28 and TRBJ2-7, with D perhaps given as TRBD1 or TRBD2 (5 bases each). CDR3 length: 15 amino acids. Germline-derived CDR1 and CDR2 are MDHEN and SYDVKM. V lost 7 bases and J 2 bases, leaving 18 bases between the germline ends. Full variable domain (remainder filled in from reference TRBV28 and TRBJ2-7): DVKVTQSSRYLVKRTGEKVFLECVQDMDHENMFWYRQDPGLGLRLIYFSYDVKMKEKGDIPEGYSVSREKKERFSLILESASTNQTSMYLCASTDRDHQTYEQYFGPGTRLTVT.

This clone was counted once. The chain couples TRBV7-9 to TRBJ2-3, with a weak D call TRBD2 (6 bases). Germline V gives CDR1 SEHNR, CDR2 FQNEAQ (reference sequence). This CDR3 spans 16 amino acids. V dropped 2 bases and J dropped 3 bases, with 15 bases sitting between them. CDR3 protein: CASSLIGLEGTDTQYF. The CDR3 DNA is TGTGCCAGCAGCTTAATAGGGTTGGAGGGTACAGATACGCAGTATTTT.

This clone was recorded a few times. The chain employs TRBV3-1 (or the pseudogene TRBV3-2) and TRBJ2-7, with D unclear. Germline CDR1 is LGHDT and CDR2 is YNNKEL (reference sequence). The CDR3 contains 13 residues. V lost 1 base, J lost 7 bases, and 11 bases lay in between. The DNA of the CDR3 is TGTGCCAGCAGCCAAGCTCGCTTTGGGGAGCAGTACTTC. It yields the protein CASSQARFGEQYF.

V is TRBV21-1 and J is TRBJ2-5; TRBD1 is the table's D call, not checked against the DNA. TRBV21-1 is annotated as a pseudogene. The CDR3 is 14 residues long. The CDR3 spells CASSNTGEEETQYF. The DNA of the CDR3 is TGTGCCAGCAGCAACACAGGGGAGGAAGAGACCCAGTACTTC.

The rearrangement uses TRBV7-2 and TRBJ2-1, with D possibly being TRBD1 or TRBD2 (5 bases each). CDR3 length: 15 residues. Trimming removed 1 base from V and 6 bases from J, with 13 bases in between. In germline, CDR1 is SGHTA, CDR2 FQGNSA. CDR3 residues: CASSLGWDAVNEQFF. In DNA form, the CDR3 reads TGTGCCAGCAGCTTAGGGTGGGACGCCGTCAATGAGCAGTTCTTC.

The V and J genes are TRBV2 and TRBJ2-7; possible D gene TRBD2, 6 bases. In germline, CDR1 is SNHLY, CDR2 FYNNEI. The germline V and J ends were trimmed by 1 base and 0 bases, with 10 bases remaining between them. CDR3 length: 15 amino acids. CDR3 sequence reads: CASSEGAGISYEQYF. In DNA, the CDR3 is TGTGCCAGCAGTGAAGGGGCGGGGATCTCCTACGAGCAGTACTTC. Complete variable domain (other parts from reference TRBV2 and TRBJ2-7): EPEVTQTPSHQVTQMGQEVILRCVPISNHLYFYWYRQILGQKVEFLVSFYNNEISEKSEIFDDQFSVERPDGSNFTLKIRSTKLEDSAMYFCASSEGAGISYEQYFGPGTRLTVT.

This chain connects TRBV7-8 to TRBJ1-1; no firm D call. The germline gives CDR1 SGHVS, CDR2 FQNEAQ. V was clipped by 4 bases and J by 4 bases, with 4 bases between them. The CDR3 has 11 residues. The CDR3 protein is CASSSRTEAFF. For the CDR3, the DNA is TGTGCCAGCAGCTCGCGCACTGAAGCTTTCTTT.

V gene TRBV6-5 combines with J gene TRBJ1-1, with D tentatively TRBD1 (5 bases). There are 13 residues in the CDR3. Germline CDR1 and CDR2: MNHEY and SVGAGI. V was trimmed by 4 bases and J by 5 bases, leaving 11 bases between them. The CDR3 nucleotides read TGTGCCAGCAGTTTCGGGGGGGGAACTGAAGCTTTCTTT. Protein: CASSFGGGTEAFF.

The chain employs TRBV5-6 and TRBJ2-5, with 7 bases aligning to TRBD1. There are 13 residues in the CDR3. CDR1 SGHDT and CDR2 YYEEEE come from the germline V gene. V dropped 1 base and J dropped 4; count of bases not matched to a gene: 1. CDR3 amino acids: CASSLPGGETQYF. The CDR3 coding sequence is TGTGCCAGCAGCTTGCCAGGGGGAGAGACCCAGTACTTC.

J is TRBJ1-2 and V is TRBV4-3, with D unclear. CDR1 and CDR2 from the germline V gene are LGHNA and YSLEER. The CDR3 runs to 17 residues. The germline V and J ends were trimmed by 1 base and 3 bases, with 18 bases remaining between them. The CDR3 nucleotides are TGCGCCAGCAGCCAAGGGCCCGTCAGGAACCAAGACTATGGCTACACCTTC. Residues: CASSQGPVRNQDYGYTF.

The rearrangement links TRBV5-6 to TRBJ2-1; D possibly uses TRBD1 or TRBD2 (8 bases each). Deletions cut 3 bases from V and 8 bases from J, with 21 bases between. The CDR3 is 16 amino acids. Germline CDR1 and CDR2: SGHDT and YYEEEE. In DNA form, the CDR3 reads TGTGCCAGCAGCTGGGGGACAGGAGGACTAGCCGATGAGCAGTTCTTC. This encodes CASSWGTGGLADEQFF.

The gene calls are TRBV13 and TRBJ2-7; 10 positions match TRBD2. The germline V gene encodes CDR1 PRHDT and CDR2 FYEKMQ (reference sequence). V lost 5 bases, J lost 0 bases, and 1 base stayed unmatched. There are 14 residues in the CDR3. In nucleotides, the CDR3 is TGTGCCAGCAGCCCTAGCGGGAGCTCCTACGAGCAGTACTTC. This gives the protein CASSPSGSSYEQYF.

To note about this clone: Other nucleotide sequences in the sample specify the same CDR3. This chain uses TRBV19 with TRBJ1-5; no firm D call. The CDR3 runs to 15 residues. Germline CDR1 is LNHDA and CDR2 is SQIVND (reference sequence). The V end was cut by 1 base, the J end by 0 bases, with 7 bases between. The CDR3 DNA follows: TGTGCCAGTAGTATAGGGCAGAATAGCAATCAGCCCCAGCATTTT. Translated, it gives CASSIGQNSNQPQHF.

A single count supports this clone. The chain recombines TRBV5-4 with TRBJ1-1, with 7 bases matching TRBD1. Germline values: CDR1 SGHNT, CDR2 YYREEE (reference sequence). V dropped 4 bases and J dropped 5; count of bases not matched to a gene: 14. The CDR3 totals 16 residues. CDR3 protein: CASSRIFDRAGTEAFF. CDR3 DNA: TGTGCCAGCAGCCGGATATTCGACAGGGCTGGGACTGAAGCTTTCTTT.

The genes are TRBV27 and TRBJ1-1; D is unresolved. CDR3 length: 13 amino acids. The V end was cut by 6 bases, the J end by 3 bases, with 11 bases between. Per the germline V gene, CDR1 is MNHEY and CDR2 is SMNVEV (reference sequence). The CDR3 sequence is CASSLSQHTEAFF. CDR3 DNA sequence: TGTGCCAGCAGCCTGTCCCAGCACACTGAAGCTTTCTTT.

The chain joins TRBV5-1 to TRBJ2-2; the D gene is possibly TRBD2 (5 bases). Germline lookup yields CDR1 SGHRS and CDR2 YFSETQ. V was cut by 1 base and J by 6 bases, with 13 bases left in between. The CDR3 has 15 amino acids. For the CDR3, the DNA is TGCGCCAGCAGCTTGATCCCCTCTAGCCCCGGGGAGCTGTTTTTT. Translation gives CASSLIPSSPGELFF.

The chain employs TRBV12-5 and TRBJ2-5; D remains unclear. V lost 1 base to trimming and J lost 0 bases, with 6 bases between them. CDR1 is LGHNT, CDR2 FRNRAP, per germline. The CDR3 contains 14 residues. In nucleotides, the CDR3 is TGTGCTAGTGGTTTGGGGGCGTACCAAGAGACCCAGTACTTC. It yields the protein CASGLGAYQETQYF.

This chain joins TRBV2 and TRBJ1-5; maybe TRBD1 (6 bases). The CDR3 has 15 amino acids. Trimming cost V 5 bases and J 3 bases, with 14 bases left between them. Germline V CDR1 and CDR2: SNHLY, FYNNEI. Here the CDR3 DNA reads TGTGCCAGCAGTAGCCAGGGGTTCACCAATCAGCCCCAGCATTTT. Protein sequence: CASSSQGFTNQPQHF.

The chain employs TRBV20-1 and TRBJ2-1; D call uncertain. Germline V gives CDR1 DFQATT, CDR2 SNEGSKA (reference sequence). This CDR3 contains 12 residues. The V gene lost 3 bases and the J gene lost 8 bases, with 11 bases spanning the gap. CDR3 in amino acids: CSASYRRDEQFF. The CDR3 DNA follows: TGCAGTGCTAGTTATCGCCGCGATGAGCAGTTCTTC.

This chain connects TRBV25-1 to TRBJ1-1, with D possibly being TRBD1 (5 bases). Germline V CDR1 and CDR2: MGHDK, SYGVNS. The CDR3 loop spans 17 amino acids. The ends were cut back, 1 base at V and 0 bases at J, with 15 bases in the middle. The CDR3 DNA sequence: TGTGCCAGCAGTGAATCTAGGGCAGGGCTGGTGAACACTGAAGCTTTCTTT. It encodes CASSESRAGLVNTEAFF.

The rearrangement links TRBV13 to TRBJ2-7; tentatively, D is TRBD1 or TRBD2 (5 bases each). Germline V gene sequence: CDR1 PRHDT, CDR2 FYEKMQ (reference sequence). The CDR3 has 14 amino acids. Trimming took off 3 bases at V and 6 bases at J, with 15 bases between the two ends. The CDR3 nucleotides are TGTGCCAGCAGCTTGGGGGATCAGACAATCGAGCAGTACTTC. Translated, it gives CASSLGDQTIEQYF. Full variable domain (remainder filled in from reference TRBV13 and TRBJ2-7): AAGVIQSPRHLIKEKRETATLKCYPIPRHDTVYWYQQGPGQDPQFLISFYEKMQSDKGSIPDRFSAQQFSDYHSELNMSSLELGDSALYFCASSLGDQTIEQYFGPGTRLTVT.